Below are 25 T cell receptor beta chains sequenced from a single sample in a study of tumor-infiltrating lymphocytes in glioblastoma multiforme. Multiple V-beta primers and a C-beta primer amplified TCRB from RNA. MiXCR, applied by TCRdb to the multiplex PCR reads, yields one record per CDR3 protein. The sample records roughly 13,000 distinct CDR3 sequences, 64% being singletons. Sequenced sample: brain tumor tissue. These receptors all stem from a male donor with glioblastoma.

This clonotype is labeled as medium-sized. The V call is TRBV29-1, the J call TRBJ1-1, with no clear D. This CDR3 region has 13 residues. Per the germline V gene, CDR1 is SQVTM and CDR2 is ANQGSEA. With 3 bases removed from V and 1 base from J, the gap between germline ends came to 9 bases. The CDR3 sequence: CSVDSPENTEAFF. The CDR3 coding sequence is TGCAGCGTTGATAGTCCAGAGAACACTGAAGCTTTCTTT.

The chain employs TRBV29-1 and TRBJ1-1; a weak D match, TRBD1 (5 bases). Looked up from germline, CDR1 is SQVTM and CDR2 is ANQGSEA. CDR3 length: 13 amino acids. The CDR3 coding sequence is TGCAATGGCGGATCGGGTACAGGACGTGAAGCTTTCTTT. Translating gives CNGGSGTGREAFF.

J is TRBJ2-4 and V is TRBV21-1; the table's D call, TRBD1, was not checked against the DNA. TRBV21-1 is flagged as a pseudogene. The CDR3 covers 16 residues. The CDR3 here is CASSKGDTGPKNIQYF. The DNA of the CDR3 is TGTGCCAGCAGCAAAGGGGACACAGGGCCTAAAAACATTCAGTACTTC.

Remarks on this clonotype: At one end the junction does not follow the germline gene, possibly because of a read error. The chain links TRBV11-2 to TRBJ2-7; 7 nucleotides align to TRBD2. The CDR3 sequence is 14 residues long. Germline CDR1 and CDR2: SGHAT and FQNNGV. The CDR3 nucleotides read TGTGCCAGCAGCTTTCAAATTAGCGGGTACGAACAGTACTTC. The encoded protein is CASSFQISGYEQYF.

Only a few counts were recorded for this clonotype. This chain uses TRBV18 with TRBJ2-2; D is undetermined. Germline V CDR1 and CDR2: KGHSH, LQKENI. This CDR3 region has 15 residues. V was shortened by 0 bases and J by 0 bases, with 5 bases between the two germline ends. Written as DNA, the CDR3 is TGTGCCAGCTCACCACCCACCTCGAACACCGGGGAGCTGTTTTTT. As protein: CASSPPTSNTGELFF.

The table lists this clonotype with a count of one. One junction end does not reproduce the germline sequence, and a read error may be involved. J is TRBJ1-2 and V is TRBV12-3 or TRBV12-4; possibly TRBD1 for D (5 bases). CDR3 length: 12 amino acids. The CDR3 sequence is CVSREDAAGYTF. As DNA, the CDR3 is TGTGTCAGCAGGGAGGACGCGGCTGGCTACACCTTC.

This clonotype occurred a few times. A much larger clone differs from this one at a single base, so this may be a read error. The chain joins TRBV7-9 to TRBJ2-7; 7 nucleotides match TRBD1. V lost 5 bases, J lost 6 bases, and 10 bases stayed unmatched. The CDR3 contains 14 residues. Looked up from germline, CDR1 is SEHNR and CDR2 is FQNEAQ (reference sequence). The chain's CDR3 is CASSERTGKSEQYF. The DNA of the CDR3 is TGTGCCAGCAGCGAAAGGACAGGAAAGAGCGAGCAGTACTTC.

The chain links TRBV14 to TRBJ2-7; D uncertain. The germline V and J ends were trimmed by 5 bases and 1 base, with 6 bases remaining between them. Germline CDR1 reads SGHDN; CDR2 reads FVKESK. This CDR3 has 12 amino acids. CDR3 sequence: CASSYSSYEQYF. CDR3 bases: TGTGCCAGCAGCTACAGTTCCTACGAGCAGTACTTC.

On this clonotype itself: At one end the junction does not follow the germline gene, possibly because of a read error. The chain uses TRBV6-1 and TRBJ2-7; no clear D gene. The CDR3 contains 13 residues. Germline V gene lookup returns CDR1 MNHNS and CDR2 SASEGT. The chain's CDR3 is CASYARASSEQYF. DNA for the CDR3: TGTGCCAGCTACGCCAGAGCTTCCTCCGAGCAGTACTTC.

This clonotype is medium-sized (0.01 to 0.1%) within its sample. J is TRBJ2-3 and V is TRBV29-1; 10 bases are shared with TRBD1. There are 15 residues in the CDR3. The ends lost 3 bases at V and 1 base at J; junction bases unmatched: 4. Germline CDR1 SQVTM, CDR2 ANQGSEA. This chain's CDR3 is CSVDGTGEGTDTQYF. The CDR3 DNA reads TGCAGCGTTGATGGGACAGGGGAAGGCACAGATACGCAGTATTTT.

This clonotype was counted a few times. One end of the junction varies from germline; a read error may be responsible. The chain couples TRBV10-3 to TRBJ2-3; the match to TRBD1 covers 9 bases. The V gene's germline CDR1 is ENHRY and CDR2 SYGVKD. The CDR3 has 16 amino acids. CDR3 loop: CAISRTGQGTVDTQYF. The CDR3 region has the DNA TGTGCCATCAGTCGAACCGGACAGGGGACCGTAGATACTCAGTATTTT.

The chain links TRBV12-3 or TRBV12-4 to TRBJ1-2; D remains ambiguous. Trimming took 6 bases from V and 3 from J, leaving 11 bases between them. This CDR3 has 13 residues. CDR3 protein: CASSHGSDYGYTF. The DNA of the CDR3 is TGTGCCAGCAGCCATGGGTCCGACTATGGCTACACCTTC.

The rearrangement uses TRBV4-3 and TRBJ2-7, with a tentative D call TRBD2 (6 bases). CDR3 length: 14 amino acids. Germline V lookup: CDR1 LGHNA, CDR2 YSLEER. Trimming stripped 1 base from V and 6 bases from J, with 13 bases between. CDR3 DNA: TGCGCCAGCAGCCAAGCGGCGGGATCCGTCGAGCAGTACTTC. Translation gives CASSQAAGSVEQYF.

The chain is built from TRBV12-3 or TRBV12-4 and TRBJ2-1; 10 nucleotides align to TRBD2. Unmatched junction bases numbered 14, after V lost 6 bases and J lost 9 bases. This CDR3 is 16 amino acids long. The CDR3 loop reads CASSPTTSGTFIEQFF. The DNA of the CDR3 is TGTGCCAGCAGCCCCACCACTAGCGGGACCTTCATTGAGCAGTTCTTC.

The V gene is TRBV11-1, the J gene TRBJ2-1; D is unclear. V lost 5 bases and J 0 bases, leaving 17 bases between the germline ends. The CDR3 is 17 amino acids. Germline V gene data show CDR1 as SGHAT and CDR2 as FQDESV (reference sequence). CDR3 bases: TGTGCCAGCAGCGACCCGGGCCCTAGGAGCTCCTACAATGAGCAGTTCTTC. Amino acids: CASSDPGPRSSYNEQFF. Supplemented by reference TRBV11-1 and TRBJ2-1, the full variable domain reads EAEVAQSPRYKITEKSQAVAFWCDPISGHATLYWYRQILGQGPELLVQFQDESVVDDSQLPKDRFSAERLKGVDSTLKIQPAELGDSAMYLCASSDPGPRSSYNEQFFGPGTRLTVL.

The chain has TRBV5-6 and TRBJ2-7; possible D gene TRBD2, 5 bases. With 2 bases removed from V and 2 bases from J, the gap between germline ends came to 14 bases. The CDR3 totals 15 residues. Germline V lookup: CDR1 SGHDT, CDR2 YYEEEE. The CDR3 is CASSLEVTRAYEQYF. CDR3 nucleotides: TGTGCCAGCAGCTTAGAAGTCACTAGGGCCTACGAGCAGTACTTC.

The chain has TRBV20-1 and TRBJ2-2; no clear D. Germline assignment: CDR1 DFQATT and CDR2 SNEGSKA (reference sequence). Between the trimmed V and J ends, which lost 3 bases and 5 bases, there was a span of 13 bases. This CDR3 region has 14 residues. CDR3 loop: CSARPTVKTGELFF. The DNA of the CDR3 is TGCAGTGCTAGGCCAACGGTGAAGACCGGGGAGCTGTTTTTT.

This clonotype was seen a single time. One junction end does not reproduce the germline sequence, and a read error may be involved. The chain is built from TRBV30 and TRBJ2-6; a possible D gene is TRBD1 (5 bases). Germline CDR1 reads GTSNPN; CDR2 reads SVGIG (reference sequence). The CDR3 covers 14 residues. CDR3 region: CACAGCSGANVLTF. In DNA form, the CDR3 reads TGTGCCTGTGCAGGGTGTTCTGGGGCCAATGTCCTGACTTTC.

This clonotype was counted ten times or more. The chain links TRBV28 to TRBJ2-7; 9 bases are shared with TRBD1. CDR3 length: 16 residues. J gave up 5 bases and V 1 base, and 9 bases lay outside the gene matches. Germline CDR1 reads MDHEN; CDR2 reads SYDVKM. The CDR3 sequence is CASSLFSGTGSNEQYF. CDR3 in DNA: TGTGCCAGCAGTTTATTTAGTGGGACAGGGTCTAACGAGCAGTACTTC. The full variable domain, in which reference TRBV28 and TRBJ2-7 provide the parts outside the CDR3, is DVKVTQSSRYLVKRTGEKVFLECVQDMDHENMFWYRQDPGLGLRLIYFSYDVKMKEKGDIPEGYSVSREKKERFSLILESASTNQTSMYLCASSLFSGTGSNEQYFGPGTRLTVT.

This clonotype was counted between two and nine times. V and J are TRBV29-1 and TRBJ1-1, with D hard to call. CDR1 is SQVTM, CDR2 ANQGSEA, per germline. Trimming took off 6 bases at V and 6 bases at J, with 20 bases between the two ends. The CDR3 length is 14 residues. This chain's CDR3 is CSVAHPEGGSEAFF. In DNA, the CDR3 is TGCAGCGTCGCTCATCCGGAGGGCGGATCTGAAGCTTTCTTT.

To note about this clonotype: No conserved phenylalanine or tryptophan ends this CDR3, so it is likely a read error. This chain connects TRBV6-5 to TRBJ2-7, with D hard to call. The CDR3 totals 15 residues. Germline CDR1 and CDR2: MNHEY and SVGAGI. Trimming removed 0 bases from V and 7 bases from J, with 16 bases in between. CDR3: CASSYSLHQQHEQYI. Here the CDR3 DNA reads TGTGCCAGCAGTTACTCTTTACATCAACAACATGAGCAGTACATC.

This clonotype was counted once. A read error may account for a junction end that differs from germline. This rearrangement joins TRBV12-3 or TRBV12-4 to TRBJ2-3; TRBD2 aligns across 9 bases. The CDR3 spans 17 residues. DNA for the CDR3: TGTGCCAGCGCGCTACCGGGACTAGCTCTCTCCACAGATACGCGGTATTTT. As protein: CASALPGLALSTDTRYF.

This clonotype has ten or more counts. The V gene is TRBV28, the J gene TRBJ1-6; 7 bases agree with TRBD1. This CDR3 spans 15 amino acids. Germline V gene lookup returns CDR1 MDHEN and CDR2 SYDVKM. V trimming: 2 bases; J trimming: 9 bases; junction bases outside the gene matches: 7. CDR3 residues: CASSLRPGGSSPLHF. For the CDR3, the DNA is TGTGCCAGCAGTTTAAGGCCAGGGGGTTCTTCACCCCTCCACTTT.

This clonotype occurred a few times. The CDR3 loop reads CASSLGGATEAFF. The CDR3 DNA reads as TGTGCCAGCAGTTTGGGGGGGGCCACTGAAGCTTTCTTT. V gene TRBV28 combines with J gene TRBJ1-1; TRBD1 might be the D (6 bases). The CDR3 contains 13 residues. The germline gives CDR1 MDHEN, CDR2 SYDVKM. The V gene lost 3 bases and the J gene lost 4 bases, with 9 bases spanning the gap.

The chain employs TRBV11-3 and TRBJ2-4; D is possibly TRBD2 (6 bases). The CDR3 is 14 amino acids. The germline gives CDR1 SGHNT, CDR2 YENEEA. V lost 1 base and J lost 7, with 11 bases in between. The CDR3 bases are TGTGCCAGCAGCTTAGGAGGCGGGGAGAACATTCAGTACTTC. Protein product: CASSLGGGENIQYF.